This T cell receptor beta chain came from a study of Graves' ophthalmopathy and Graves' hyperthyroidism. The overall study: Stable hyperthyroidism denotes an absence of ophthalmopathy throughout 18 months of follow-up.

The V end was cut by 1 base, the J end by 8 bases, with 11 bases between. There are 13 residues in the CDR3. Germline V gene lookup returns CDR1 SGHVS and CDR2 FQNEAQ. Study results and caveats: Blood repertoires reportedly contained most expanded thyroid clonotypes above 0.001 frequency.

Amplification of the TCR beta CDR3 regions used RNA transcripts (as template). The workflow started with a first-round RT-PCR run with HTBI primers and then moved on to a second-round multiplex PCR. Each CDR3 protein is one row after TCRdb ran MiXCR on the multiplex PCR reads. The table shows around 1,000,000 distinct CDR3 sequences, with less than 45% occurring only once. Enrolled hyperthyroidism patients had a new diagnosis, a duration under 2 months, and an age of 18 to 65. Diagnoses were established from clinical symptoms, serum thyroxine, TRAb, thyroid ultrasound and orbital computed tomography. Comments on this clonotype: Its antigen is undetermined.

J is TRBJ1-2 and V is TRBV7-8, with a weak D call TRBD1 (5 bases). The receptor's source is an adult man with Graves' hyperthyroidism. The source material was peripheral blood or thyroid tissue (not recorded which). The CDR3, as DNA: TGTGCCAGCAGCTTAGATGGGGCTCGAGGCTACACCTTC. Protein: CASSLDGARGYTF.